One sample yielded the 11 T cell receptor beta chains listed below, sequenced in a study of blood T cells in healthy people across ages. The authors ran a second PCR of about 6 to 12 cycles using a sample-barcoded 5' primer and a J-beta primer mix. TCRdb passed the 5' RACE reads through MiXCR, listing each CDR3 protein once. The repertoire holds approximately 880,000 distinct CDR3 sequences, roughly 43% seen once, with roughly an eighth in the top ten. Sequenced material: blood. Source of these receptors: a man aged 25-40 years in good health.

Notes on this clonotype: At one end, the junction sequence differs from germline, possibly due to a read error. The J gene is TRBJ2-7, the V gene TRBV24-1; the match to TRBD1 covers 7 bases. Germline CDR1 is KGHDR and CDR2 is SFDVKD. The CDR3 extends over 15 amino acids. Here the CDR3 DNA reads TGTGCCACCAGCCAGACCGGGACAGAAAGATACGAGCGGTACTTC. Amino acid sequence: CATSQTGTERYERYF.

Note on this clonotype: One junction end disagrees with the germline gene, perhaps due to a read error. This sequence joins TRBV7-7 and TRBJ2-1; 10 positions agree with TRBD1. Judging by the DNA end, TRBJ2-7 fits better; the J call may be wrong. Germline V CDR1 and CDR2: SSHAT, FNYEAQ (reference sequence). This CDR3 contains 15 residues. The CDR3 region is CASSPRTGGYNEQYF. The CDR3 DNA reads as TGTGCTAGCAGTCCAAGGACAGGGGGATACAATGAGCAGTACTTC.

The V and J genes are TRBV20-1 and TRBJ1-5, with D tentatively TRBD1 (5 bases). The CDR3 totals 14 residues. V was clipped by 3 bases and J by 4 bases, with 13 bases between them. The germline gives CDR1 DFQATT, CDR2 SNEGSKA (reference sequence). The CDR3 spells CSASAGQTNQPQHF. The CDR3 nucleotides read TGCAGTGCTAGCGCCGGACAAACTAATCAGCCCCAGCATTTT.

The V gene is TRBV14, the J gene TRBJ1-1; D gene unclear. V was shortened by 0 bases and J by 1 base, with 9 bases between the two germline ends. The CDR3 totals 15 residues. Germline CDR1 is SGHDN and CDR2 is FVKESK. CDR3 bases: TGTGCCAGCAGCCAAGAACAGAGGCGGAACACTGAAGCTTTCTTT. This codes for CASSQEQRRNTEAFF.

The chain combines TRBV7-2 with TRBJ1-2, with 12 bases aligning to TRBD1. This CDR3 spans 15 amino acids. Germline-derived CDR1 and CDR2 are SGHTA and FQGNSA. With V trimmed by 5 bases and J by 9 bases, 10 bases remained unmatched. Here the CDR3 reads CASSVSGQGAASYTF. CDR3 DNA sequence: TGTGCCAGCAGCGTCTCGGGACAGGGGGCGGCTAGCTACACCTTC. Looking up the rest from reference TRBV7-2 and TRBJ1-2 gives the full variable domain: GAGVSQSPSNKVTEKGKDVELRCDPISGHTALYWYRQSLGQGLEFLIYFQGNSAPDKSGLPSDRFSAERTGGSVSTLTIQRTQQEDSAVYLCASSVSGQGAASYTFGSGTRLTVV.

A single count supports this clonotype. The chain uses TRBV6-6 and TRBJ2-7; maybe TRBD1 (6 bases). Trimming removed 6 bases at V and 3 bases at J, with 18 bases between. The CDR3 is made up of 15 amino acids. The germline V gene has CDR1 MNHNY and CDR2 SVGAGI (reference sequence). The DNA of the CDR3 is TGTGCCAGCAGCTCCGGACAGACTTTAATCTACGAGCAGTACTTC. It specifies CASSSGQTLIYEQYF.

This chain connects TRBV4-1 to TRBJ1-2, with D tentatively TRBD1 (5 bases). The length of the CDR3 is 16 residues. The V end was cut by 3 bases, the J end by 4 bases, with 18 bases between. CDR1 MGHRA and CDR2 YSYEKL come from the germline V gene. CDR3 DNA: TGCGCCAGCAGCCAGAGTAGGGGAAGCCTCCCCTATGGCTACACCTTC. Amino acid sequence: CASSQSRGSLPYGYTF.

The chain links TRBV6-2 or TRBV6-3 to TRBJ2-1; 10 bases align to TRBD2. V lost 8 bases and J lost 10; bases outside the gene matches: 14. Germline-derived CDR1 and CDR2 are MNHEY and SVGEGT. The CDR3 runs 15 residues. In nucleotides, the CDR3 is TGTGCCAGCCGCTATAGCGGGGGGTCTTACAGCGAGCAGTTCTTC. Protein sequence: CASRYSGGSYSEQFF.

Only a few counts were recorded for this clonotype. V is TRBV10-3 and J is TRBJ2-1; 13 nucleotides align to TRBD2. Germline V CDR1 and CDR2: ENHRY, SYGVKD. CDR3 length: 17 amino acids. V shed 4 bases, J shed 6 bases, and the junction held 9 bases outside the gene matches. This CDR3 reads CAISGRTSGGRVNEQFF. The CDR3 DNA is TGTGCCATCAGTGGTCGGACTAGCGGGGGCCGGGTCAATGAGCAGTTCTTC.

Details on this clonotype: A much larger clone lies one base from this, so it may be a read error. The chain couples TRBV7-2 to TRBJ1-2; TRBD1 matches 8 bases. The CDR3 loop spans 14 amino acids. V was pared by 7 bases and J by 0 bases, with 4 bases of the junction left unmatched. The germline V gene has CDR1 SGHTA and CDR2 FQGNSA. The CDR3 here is CASTAGGSNYGYTF. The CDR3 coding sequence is TGTGCCAGCACCGCAGGGGGCTCTAACTATGGCTACACCTTC. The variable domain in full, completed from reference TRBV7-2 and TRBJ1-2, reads GAGVSQSPSNKVTEKGKDVELRCDPISGHTALYWYRQSLGQGLEFLIYFQGNSAPDKSGLPSDRFSAERTGGSVSTLTIQRTQQEDSAVYLCASTAGGSNYGYTFGSGTRLTVV.

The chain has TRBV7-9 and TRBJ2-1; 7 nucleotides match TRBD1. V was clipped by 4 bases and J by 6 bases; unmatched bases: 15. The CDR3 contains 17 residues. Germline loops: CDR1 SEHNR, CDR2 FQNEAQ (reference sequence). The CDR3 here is CASSSLLTGVLGNEQFF. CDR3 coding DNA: TGTGCCAGCAGCTCCTTACTAACAGGGGTCCTTGGCAATGAGCAGTTCTTC.